The subject of this entry is one T cell receptor beta chain. Antigen unknown. As processed by the authors: With immunoSEQ giving junction-only sequences and no quality scores, filtering differed. TCRdb's table, derived via immunoSEQ multiplex PCR, lists solely in-frame clones and lacks some. The DNA was the basis for D and trimming; V, J and clone size are from that table. Of 2,500,000 or so clones detected, approximately 92% appear once; the ten largest clones hold 0.13% to 0.15%. CD4+ cells were split into CD45RA+ naive and CD45RA-negative memory subsets. Germline V gene lookup returns CDR1 ENHRY and CDR2 SYGVKD. This CDR3 spans 16 amino acids. V was trimmed by 2 bases and J by 1 base, leaving 14 bases between them. This sample is part of a study of shared clonotypes between healthy human individuals. Study-wide context: Each donor contributed plates that comprised three CD4 naive, three CD4 memory, two CD8 naive and one CD8 memory. Study findings and constraints: In several donors, around 5% of naive CD4 clonotypes appeared in common.

This rearrangement joins TRBV10-3 to TRBJ2-5; no clear D gene. Sequences were obtained from naive CD4+ T cells sorted from blood. The sample's subset: CD45RA+ positively selected. The sequence came from a man aged 18-30 years in good health. The CDR3 loop is CAISERSFYIQETQYF. In DNA, the CDR3 is TGTGCCATCAGTGAGCGTAGTTTTTATATCCAAGAGACCCAGTACTTC.